These T cell receptor beta chains were read from a single sample in a study of OX40 agonist ivuxolimab in advanced cancers. The assay was immunoSEQ multiplex PCR, and TCRdb's table has in-frame clones only and misses some. This sample carries about 7,800 clones, over 60% of them seen once, and the ten largest clones take roughly 60%. The starting material was CD4+ or CD8+ T cells sorted from blood, obtained in a trial of the OX40 agonist ivuxolimab. These receptors were collected from an adult with an advanced solid tumor such as melanoma, head and neck, liver or kidney cancer. Each CDR3 is given with its conserved first and last residue. Each record gives: J gene, V gene, CDR3 protein.

J gene: TRBJ2-1; V gene: TRBV4-3; CDR3 protein: CASSTGSLDEQFF
J gene: TRBJ2-3; V gene: TRBV9; CDR3 protein: CASSVVPSGMTDTQYF
J gene: TRBJ2-1; V gene: TRBV15; CDR3 protein: CATTQQASSYNEQFF
J gene: TRBJ2-3; V gene: TRBV7-9; CDR3 protein: CASSPTSGWTDTQYF
J gene: TRBJ1-1; V gene: TRBV27; CDR3 protein: CAIATGVNTEAFF
J gene: TRBJ1-1; V gene: TRBV19; CDR3 protein: CASSIGSLGGTEAFF
J gene: TRBJ1-4; V gene: TRBV4-3; CDR3 protein: CASSQAIDRDLFF
J gene: TRBJ2-1; V gene: TRBV27; CDR3 protein: CASGPLTGGEFF
J gene: TRBJ1-4; V gene: TRBV6-5; CDR3 protein: CASKTGGRDEKLFF
J gene: TRBJ2-3; V gene: TRBV4-3; CDR3 protein: CASSHTGVVTDTQYF
J gene: TRBJ1-2; V gene: TRBV7-2; CDR3 protein: CASSPGTVYGYTF
J gene: TRBJ2-5; V gene: TRBV10-2; CDR3 protein: CASSEGFHQGRRETQYF
J gene: TRBJ1-1; V gene: TRBV19; CDR3 protein: CASSPTGILNTEAFF
J gene: TRBJ1-1; V gene: TRBV30; CDR3 protein: CAWSVVGGTEAFF
J gene: TRBJ1-2; V gene: TRBV5-4; CDR3 protein: CASSTTYTYGYTF
J gene: TRBJ2-1; V gene: TRBV6-1; CDR3 protein: CASSEKDYNEQFF